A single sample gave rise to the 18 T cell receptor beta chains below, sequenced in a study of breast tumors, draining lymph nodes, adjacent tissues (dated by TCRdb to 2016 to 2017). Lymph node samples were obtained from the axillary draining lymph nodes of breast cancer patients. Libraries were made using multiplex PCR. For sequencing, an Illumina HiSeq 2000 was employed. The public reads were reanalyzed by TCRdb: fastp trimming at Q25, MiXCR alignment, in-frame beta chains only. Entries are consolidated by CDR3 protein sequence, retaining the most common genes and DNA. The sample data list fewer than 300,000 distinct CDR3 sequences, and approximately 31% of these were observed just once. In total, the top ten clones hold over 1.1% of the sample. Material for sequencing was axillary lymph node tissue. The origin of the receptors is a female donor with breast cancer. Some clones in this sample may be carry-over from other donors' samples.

The CDR3 loop reads CASSPPPRSGRVPYEQYF. In DNA form, the CDR3 reads TGTGCCAGCAGTCCCCCCCCTCGAAGCGGGAGGGTTCCATACGAGCAGTACTTC. V and J are TRBV6-2 or TRBV6-3 and TRBJ2-7; 10 bases are a match to TRBD2. V shed 5 bases, J shed 4 bases, and the junction held 17 bases outside the gene matches. The CDR3 covers 18 residues. Germline V lookup: CDR1 MNHEY, CDR2 SVGEGT.

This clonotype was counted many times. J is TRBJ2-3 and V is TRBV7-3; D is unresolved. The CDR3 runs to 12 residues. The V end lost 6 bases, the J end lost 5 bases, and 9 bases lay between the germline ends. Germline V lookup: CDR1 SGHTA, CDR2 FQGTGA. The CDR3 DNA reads TGTGCCAGCAGTTATGGAAGAGATACGCAGTATTTT. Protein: CASSYGRDTQYF. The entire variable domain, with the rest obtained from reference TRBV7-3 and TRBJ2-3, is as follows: GAGVSQTPSNKVTEKGKYVELRCDPISGHTALYWYRQSLGQGPEFLIYFQGTGAADDSGLPNDRFFAVRPEGSVSTLKIQRTERGDSAVYLCASSYGRDTQYFGPGTRLTVL.

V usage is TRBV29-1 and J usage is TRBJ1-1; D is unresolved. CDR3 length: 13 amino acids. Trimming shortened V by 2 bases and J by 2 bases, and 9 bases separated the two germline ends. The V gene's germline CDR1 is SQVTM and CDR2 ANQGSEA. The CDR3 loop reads CSVEWGSNTEAFF. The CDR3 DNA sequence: TGCAGCGTTGAATGGGGATCCAACACTGAAGCTTTCTTT.

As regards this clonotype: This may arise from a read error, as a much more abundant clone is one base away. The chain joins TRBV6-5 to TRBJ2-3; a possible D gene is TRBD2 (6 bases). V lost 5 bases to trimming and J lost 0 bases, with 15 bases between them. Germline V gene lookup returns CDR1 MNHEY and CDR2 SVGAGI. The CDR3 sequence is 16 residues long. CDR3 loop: CASSHEASASTDTQYF. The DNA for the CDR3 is TGTGCCAGCAGTCACGAGGCTAGCGCTAGCACAGATACGCAGTATTTT.

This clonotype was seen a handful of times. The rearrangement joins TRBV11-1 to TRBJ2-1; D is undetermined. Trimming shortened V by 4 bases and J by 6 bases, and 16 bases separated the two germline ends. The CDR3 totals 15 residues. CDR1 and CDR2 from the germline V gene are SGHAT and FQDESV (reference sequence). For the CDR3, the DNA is TGTGCCAGCAGCTCCCGAGGCGGCCCCGGCAATGAGCAGTTCTTC. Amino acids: CASSSRGGPGNEQFF.

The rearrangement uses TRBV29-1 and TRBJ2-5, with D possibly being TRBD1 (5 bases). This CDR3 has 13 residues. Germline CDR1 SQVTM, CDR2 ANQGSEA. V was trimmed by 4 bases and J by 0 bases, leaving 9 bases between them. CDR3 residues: CSVGGRDQETQYF. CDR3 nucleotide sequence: TGCAGCGTTGGGGGCCGTGACCAAGAGACCCAGTACTTC.

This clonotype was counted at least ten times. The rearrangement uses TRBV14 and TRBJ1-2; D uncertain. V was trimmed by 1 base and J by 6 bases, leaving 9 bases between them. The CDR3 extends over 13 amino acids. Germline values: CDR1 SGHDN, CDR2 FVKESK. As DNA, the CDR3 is TGTGCCAGCAGCCAAGTTAGCTTTAATGGCTACACCTTC. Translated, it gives CASSQVSFNGYTF.

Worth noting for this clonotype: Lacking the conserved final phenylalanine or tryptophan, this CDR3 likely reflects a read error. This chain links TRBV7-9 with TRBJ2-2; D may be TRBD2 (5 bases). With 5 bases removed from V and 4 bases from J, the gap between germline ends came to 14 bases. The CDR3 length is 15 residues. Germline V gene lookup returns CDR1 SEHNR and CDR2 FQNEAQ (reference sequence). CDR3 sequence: CASSPGNLGTGELFS. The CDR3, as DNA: TGTGCCAGCAGCCCCGGGAATTTGGGCACCGGGGAGCTGTTTTCT.

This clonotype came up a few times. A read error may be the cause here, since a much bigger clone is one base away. CDR3 DNA sequence: TGTGCCAGCAGTCAACGAGTCGGGTCACCCCTCCACTTT. Translation gives CASSQRVGSPLHF. J is TRBJ1-6 and V is TRBV6-1; D unresolved. V shed 5 bases and J shed 10 bases, with 12 bases lying between them. The CDR3 contains 13 residues. Looked up from germline, CDR1 is MNHNS and CDR2 is SASEGT.

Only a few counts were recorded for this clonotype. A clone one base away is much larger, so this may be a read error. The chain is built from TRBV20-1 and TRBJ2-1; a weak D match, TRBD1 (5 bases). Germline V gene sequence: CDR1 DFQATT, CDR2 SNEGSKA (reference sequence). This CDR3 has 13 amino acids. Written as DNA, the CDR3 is TGCAGTGCTAGCTGGGGCCCGGGCAATGCGCAGTTCTTC. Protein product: CSASWGPGNAQFF.

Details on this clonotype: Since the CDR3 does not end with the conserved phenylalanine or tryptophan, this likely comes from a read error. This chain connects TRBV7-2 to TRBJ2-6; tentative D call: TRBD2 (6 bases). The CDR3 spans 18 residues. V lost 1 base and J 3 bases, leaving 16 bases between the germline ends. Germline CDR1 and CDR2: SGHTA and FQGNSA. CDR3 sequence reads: CASSLVYPQAGGANVLTD. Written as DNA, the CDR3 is TGTGCCAGCAGCTTAGTTTACCCTCAAGCGGGTGGGGCCAACGTCCTGACTGAC.

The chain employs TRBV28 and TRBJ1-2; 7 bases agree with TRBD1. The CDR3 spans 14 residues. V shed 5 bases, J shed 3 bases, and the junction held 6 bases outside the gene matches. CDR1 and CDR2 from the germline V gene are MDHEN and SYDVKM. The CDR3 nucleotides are TGTGCCAGCAGTATCTCGACAGGGTACTATGGCTACACCTTC. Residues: CASSISTGYYGYTF.

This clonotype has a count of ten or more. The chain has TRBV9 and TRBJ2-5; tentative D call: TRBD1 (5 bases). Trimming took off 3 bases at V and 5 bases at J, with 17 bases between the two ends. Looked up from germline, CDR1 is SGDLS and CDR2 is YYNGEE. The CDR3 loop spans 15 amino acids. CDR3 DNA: TGTGCCAGCAGCGCTGGGGCCAGGCCCCACGAGACCCAGTACTTC. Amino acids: CASSAGARPHETQYF.

The CDR3 sequence: CASGLQGVVLVKNIQYF. The CDR3 DNA reads TGTGCTAGTGGTTTGCAGGGGGTGGTATTAGTCAAAAACATTCAGTACTTC. This chain links TRBV12-5 with TRBJ2-4, with 7 bases fitting TRBD1. The CDR3 runs 17 residues. The trim removed 2 bases at V and 3 bases at J, leaving 10 bases unmatched. Per the germline V gene, CDR1 is LGHNT and CDR2 is FRNRAP. The full variable domain, in which reference TRBV12-5 and TRBJ2-4 provide the parts outside the CDR3, is DARVTQTPRHKVTEMGQEVTMRCQPILGHNTVFWYRQTMMQGLELLAYFRNRAPLDDSGMPKDRFSAEMPDATLATLKIQPSEPRDSAVYFCASGLQGVVLVKNIQYFGAGTRLSVL.

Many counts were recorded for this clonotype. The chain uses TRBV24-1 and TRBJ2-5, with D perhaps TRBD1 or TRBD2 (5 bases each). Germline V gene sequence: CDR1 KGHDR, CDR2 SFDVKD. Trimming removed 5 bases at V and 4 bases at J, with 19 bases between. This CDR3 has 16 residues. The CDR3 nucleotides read TGTGCCACCAGTGTCTACAGGACCCGAGGGGCAGAGACCCAGTACTTC. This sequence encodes CATSVYRTRGAETQYF.

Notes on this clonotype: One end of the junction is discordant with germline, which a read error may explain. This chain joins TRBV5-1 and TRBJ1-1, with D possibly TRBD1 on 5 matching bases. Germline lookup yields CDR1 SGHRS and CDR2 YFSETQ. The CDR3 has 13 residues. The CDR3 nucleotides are TGCGCCAGCAGCTTTTCCGGGGGAACTGACGCTTTCTTT. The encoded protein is CASSFSGGTDAFF.

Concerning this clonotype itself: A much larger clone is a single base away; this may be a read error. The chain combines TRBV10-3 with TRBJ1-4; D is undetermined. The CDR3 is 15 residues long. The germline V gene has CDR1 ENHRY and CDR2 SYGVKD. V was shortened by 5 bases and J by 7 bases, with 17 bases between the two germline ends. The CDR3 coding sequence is TGTGCCATCAGTTTCAGTCGCCTACGGGGTGAAAAACTGTTTTTT. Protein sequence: CAISFSRLRGEKLFF.

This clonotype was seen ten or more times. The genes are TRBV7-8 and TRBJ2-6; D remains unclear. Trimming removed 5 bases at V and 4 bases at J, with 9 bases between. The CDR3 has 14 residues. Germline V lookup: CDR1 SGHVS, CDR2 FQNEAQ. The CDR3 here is CASSILRGANVLTF. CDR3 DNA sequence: TGTGCCAGCAGCATTCTAAGAGGGGCCAACGTCCTGACTTTC.